This paragraph covers one T cell receptor (beta chain) sequence. This clone showed up just once. What antigen it recognizes has not been identified. No much larger clone exists at a distance of one base, and base qualities are not known. After removal of 5 bases from V and 7 bases from J, the junction retains 16 bases not matched to a gene. CDR1 and CDR2, per the germline V gene, are SGHDT and YYEEEE. The CDR3 has 17 amino acids, counting the end cysteine and phenylalanine. The kept DNA is CDR3 alone, 51 bases in frame from the first base. The data originate from a study of blood T cell repertoires in COVID-19 (dated by TCRdb to 2020 to 2021). About the study as a whole: Samples covering the acute and convalescent phases of COVID-19 were provided by collaborators in the United States, Italy and Spain. The material from the prospective study consisted of cDNA or gDNA derived from T cells, B-cell-depleted T cells, or PBMCs. The dataset comprised deeply sampled blood TCRbeta repertoires from subjects exposed to, actively infected with, or recovered from COVID-19. The repertoires were released in a freely available public database meant as a resource for research on the immune response to SARS-CoV-2. Samples were obtained from the ongoing ImmuneRACE study (first 160 participants) and from some 1,300 subjects provided by 6 global collaborators. Sample metadata almost always included a de-identified subject ID, COVID-19 status, age in years and sex. Where HLA class I and class II types were available, the types were taken from metadata supplied by the sample provider, not from assay-based typing.

TCRbeta CDR3 regions were amplified from genomic DNA using the immunoSEQ Assay, a bias-controlled multiplex PCR. The original pipeline was this. Within the assay, amplification of reference gene primers was used to estimate how many nucleated cells each sample contained. To quantify the absolute abundance of each unique TCRbeta CDR3 rearrangement, sequence reads were collapsed and filtered. Productive Simpson clonality was computed per sample as the square root of Simpson's diversity index over productive rearrangements. TCRdb mirrors the immuneACCESS table, restricted to in-frame sequences. Some clones are absent from its copies; in checked studies, under half trace to an unresolved V gene, and the reason for the others is unknown. V and J calls and clone size are given by that table; D and trimming were obtained from the DNA. The table for this sample lists 150,000 to 200,000 clones; about 88% of them were counted only once. Roughly 7.3% of the sample is held by the ten biggest clonotypes.

General findings and caveats noted by the study authors: How much clinical and demographic metadata was included differed by source and by participant, and the metadata was provided uncurated.

Each collaborating institution followed its own protocols to collect whole blood in K2EDTA tubes. For TCRbeta analysis, collaborators shipped samples in one of three forms: frozen whole blood, isolated PBMCs, or DNA extracted from either of those sample types. The TCR was taken from a woman of 80 years or more in a cohort sampled during active or convalescent COVID-19. The rearranged segments are TRBV5-6 and TRBJ2-2; 8 middle bases align to TRBD1. Sequenced sample: peripheral blood. The CDR3 protein is CASSSLGRGLFGGELFF. The DNA is as follows: TGTGCCAGCAGTTCACTCGGCAGGGGGCTATTCGGCGGGGAGCTGTTTTTT.